This T cell receptor beta chain was identified in a study of blood T cell repertoires in COVID-19. Study-wide context: From the United States, Italy and Spain came samples of acute and convalescent COVID-19. T cells, B-cell-depleted T cells, or PBMCs provided the cDNA or gDNA that served as material.

V lost 3 bases to trimming and J lost 4 bases, with 39 bases between them. This CDR3 is built from 24 residues. CDR1 and CDR2 from the germline V gene are ENHRY and SYGVKD. TCRdb's table, derived via immunoSEQ multiplex PCR, lists solely in-frame clones and lacks some. This repertoire shows over 85,000 clones, approximately 80% found once; its top ten account for about 9%. This TCR derives from a man aged 60-69 years with active or convalescent COVID-19. The genes are TRBV10-3 and TRBJ2-2; D might be TRBD1 (8 bases). The specimen was peripheral blood. This CDR3 is CAISEKGGTKVQDQGANSTGELFF. CDR3 in DNA: TGTGCCATCAGTGAAAAGGGAGGGACCAAAGTTCAGGATCAGGGGGCCAATTCCACCGGGGAGCTGTTTTTT.